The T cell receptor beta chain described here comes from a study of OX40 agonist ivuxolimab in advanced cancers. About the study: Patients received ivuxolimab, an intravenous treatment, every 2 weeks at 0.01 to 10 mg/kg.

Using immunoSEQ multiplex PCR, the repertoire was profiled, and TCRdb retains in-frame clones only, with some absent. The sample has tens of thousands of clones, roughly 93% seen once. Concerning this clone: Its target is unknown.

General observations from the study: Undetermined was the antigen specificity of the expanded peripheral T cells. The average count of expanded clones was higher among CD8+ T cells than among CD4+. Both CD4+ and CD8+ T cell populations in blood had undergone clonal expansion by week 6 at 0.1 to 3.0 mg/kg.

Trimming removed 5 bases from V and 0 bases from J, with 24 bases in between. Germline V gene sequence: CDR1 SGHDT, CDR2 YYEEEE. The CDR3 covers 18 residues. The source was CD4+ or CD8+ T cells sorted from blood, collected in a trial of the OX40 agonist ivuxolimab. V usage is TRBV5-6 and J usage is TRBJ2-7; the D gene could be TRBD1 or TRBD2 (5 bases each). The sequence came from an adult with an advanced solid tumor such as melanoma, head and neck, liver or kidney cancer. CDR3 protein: CASSNSEAHPGTSYEQYF. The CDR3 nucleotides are TGTGCCAGCAGTAACTCCGAGGCCCATCCGGGGACCTCCTACGAGCAGTACTTC.